Detailed here is one TCR beta chain. The sample is drawn from a study of blood T cell repertoires in COVID-19. Study background: Some COVID-19 samples were acute and others convalescent; all came from the United States, Italy and Spain. PBMCs, B-cell-depleted T cells, or T cells provided the cDNA or gDNA that made up the material.

CDR3 length: 12 amino acids. Germline CDR1 is SGHDT and CDR2 is YYEEEE. V was clipped by 0 bases and J by 7 bases, with 8 bases between them. Under the authors' procedure: For nucleated cells, counts were estimated from reference gene primer amplification. Sequencing used immunoSEQ multiplex PCR; TCRdb keeps in-frame clones, though not all of them. V, J and clone size are those of that table, while D and trimming were read from the DNA. The data contain 68,000 or so clones, roughly 91% of them singletons. This sequence joins TRBV5-6 and TRBJ2-7; the D is unclear. The sample taken for sequencing was peripheral blood. The source is a man between 45 and 60 years old with active COVID-19. Here the CDR3 DNA reads TGTGCCAGCAGCTTGGCCGTGGCAGAGCAGTACTTC. This sequence encodes CASSLAVAEQYF.